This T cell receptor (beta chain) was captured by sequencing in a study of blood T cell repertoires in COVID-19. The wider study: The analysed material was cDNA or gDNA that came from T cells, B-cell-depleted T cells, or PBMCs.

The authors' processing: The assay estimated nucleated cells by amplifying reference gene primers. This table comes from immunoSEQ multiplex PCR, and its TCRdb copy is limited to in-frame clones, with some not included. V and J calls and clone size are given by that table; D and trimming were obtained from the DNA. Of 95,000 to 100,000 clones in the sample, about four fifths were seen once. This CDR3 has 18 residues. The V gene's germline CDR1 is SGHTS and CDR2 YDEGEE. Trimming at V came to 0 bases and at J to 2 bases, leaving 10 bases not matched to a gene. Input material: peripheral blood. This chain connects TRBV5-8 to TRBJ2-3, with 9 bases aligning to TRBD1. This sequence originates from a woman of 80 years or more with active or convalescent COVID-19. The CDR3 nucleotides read TGTGCCAGCAGCTTGGTATTCGGGACAGGGACTAACACAGATACGCAGTATTTT. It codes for CASSLVFGTGTNTDTQYF.